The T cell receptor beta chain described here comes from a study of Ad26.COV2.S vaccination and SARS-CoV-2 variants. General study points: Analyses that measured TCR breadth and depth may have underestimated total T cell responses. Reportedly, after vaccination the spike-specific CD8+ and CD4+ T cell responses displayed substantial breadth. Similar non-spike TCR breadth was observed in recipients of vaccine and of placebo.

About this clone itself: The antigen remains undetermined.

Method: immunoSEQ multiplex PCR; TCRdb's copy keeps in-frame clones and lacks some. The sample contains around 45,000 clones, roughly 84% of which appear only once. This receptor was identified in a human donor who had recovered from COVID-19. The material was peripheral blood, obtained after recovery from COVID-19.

In DNA form, the CDR3 reads TGTGCCATCAGGGGGAGTAGCGCTGAAGCTTTCTTT. This encodes CAIRGSSAEAFF. The chain joins TRBV10-3 to TRBJ1-1; no reliable D call. Germline loops: CDR1 ENHRY, CDR2 SYGVKD. The CDR3 covers 12 residues. V was trimmed by 6 bases and J by 6 bases, leaving 11 bases between them.